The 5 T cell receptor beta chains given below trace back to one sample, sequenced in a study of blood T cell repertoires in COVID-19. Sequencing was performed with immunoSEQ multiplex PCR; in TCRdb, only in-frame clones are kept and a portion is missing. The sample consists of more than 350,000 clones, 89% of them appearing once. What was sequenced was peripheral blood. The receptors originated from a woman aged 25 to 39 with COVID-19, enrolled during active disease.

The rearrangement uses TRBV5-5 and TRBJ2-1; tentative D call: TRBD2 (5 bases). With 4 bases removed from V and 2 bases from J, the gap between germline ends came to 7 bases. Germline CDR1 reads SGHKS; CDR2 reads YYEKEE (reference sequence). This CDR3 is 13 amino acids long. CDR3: CASSLGTYNEQFF. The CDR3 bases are TGTGCCAGCAGCCTCGGGACCTACAATGAGCAGTTCTTC.

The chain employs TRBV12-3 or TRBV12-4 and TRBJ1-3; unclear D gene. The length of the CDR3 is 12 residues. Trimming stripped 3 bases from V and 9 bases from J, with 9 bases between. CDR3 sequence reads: CASSFGEGTIYF. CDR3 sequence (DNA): TGTGCCAGCAGTTTCGGGGAAGGCACCATATATTTT.

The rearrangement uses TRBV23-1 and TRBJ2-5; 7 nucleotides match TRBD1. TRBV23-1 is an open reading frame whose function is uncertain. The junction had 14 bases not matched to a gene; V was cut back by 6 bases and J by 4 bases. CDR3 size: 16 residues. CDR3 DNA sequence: TGCGCCAGCAGCCGAATACGACAGGGCGGTGGAGAGACCCAGTACTTC. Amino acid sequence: CASSRIRQGGGETQYF.

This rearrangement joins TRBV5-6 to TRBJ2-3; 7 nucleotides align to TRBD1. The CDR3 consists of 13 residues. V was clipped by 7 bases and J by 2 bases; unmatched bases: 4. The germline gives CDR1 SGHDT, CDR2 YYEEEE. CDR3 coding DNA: TGTGCCAGCCAGGACAGGCACACAGATACGCAGTATTTT. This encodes CASQDRHTDTQYF.

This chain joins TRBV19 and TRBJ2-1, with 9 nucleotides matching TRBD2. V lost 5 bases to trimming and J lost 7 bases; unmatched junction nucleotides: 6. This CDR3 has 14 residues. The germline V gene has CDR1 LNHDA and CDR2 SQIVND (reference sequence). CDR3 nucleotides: TGTGCCAGTAGTCAAGCGGGAGGTGGGAATGAGCAGTTCTTC. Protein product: CASSQAGGGNEQFF.